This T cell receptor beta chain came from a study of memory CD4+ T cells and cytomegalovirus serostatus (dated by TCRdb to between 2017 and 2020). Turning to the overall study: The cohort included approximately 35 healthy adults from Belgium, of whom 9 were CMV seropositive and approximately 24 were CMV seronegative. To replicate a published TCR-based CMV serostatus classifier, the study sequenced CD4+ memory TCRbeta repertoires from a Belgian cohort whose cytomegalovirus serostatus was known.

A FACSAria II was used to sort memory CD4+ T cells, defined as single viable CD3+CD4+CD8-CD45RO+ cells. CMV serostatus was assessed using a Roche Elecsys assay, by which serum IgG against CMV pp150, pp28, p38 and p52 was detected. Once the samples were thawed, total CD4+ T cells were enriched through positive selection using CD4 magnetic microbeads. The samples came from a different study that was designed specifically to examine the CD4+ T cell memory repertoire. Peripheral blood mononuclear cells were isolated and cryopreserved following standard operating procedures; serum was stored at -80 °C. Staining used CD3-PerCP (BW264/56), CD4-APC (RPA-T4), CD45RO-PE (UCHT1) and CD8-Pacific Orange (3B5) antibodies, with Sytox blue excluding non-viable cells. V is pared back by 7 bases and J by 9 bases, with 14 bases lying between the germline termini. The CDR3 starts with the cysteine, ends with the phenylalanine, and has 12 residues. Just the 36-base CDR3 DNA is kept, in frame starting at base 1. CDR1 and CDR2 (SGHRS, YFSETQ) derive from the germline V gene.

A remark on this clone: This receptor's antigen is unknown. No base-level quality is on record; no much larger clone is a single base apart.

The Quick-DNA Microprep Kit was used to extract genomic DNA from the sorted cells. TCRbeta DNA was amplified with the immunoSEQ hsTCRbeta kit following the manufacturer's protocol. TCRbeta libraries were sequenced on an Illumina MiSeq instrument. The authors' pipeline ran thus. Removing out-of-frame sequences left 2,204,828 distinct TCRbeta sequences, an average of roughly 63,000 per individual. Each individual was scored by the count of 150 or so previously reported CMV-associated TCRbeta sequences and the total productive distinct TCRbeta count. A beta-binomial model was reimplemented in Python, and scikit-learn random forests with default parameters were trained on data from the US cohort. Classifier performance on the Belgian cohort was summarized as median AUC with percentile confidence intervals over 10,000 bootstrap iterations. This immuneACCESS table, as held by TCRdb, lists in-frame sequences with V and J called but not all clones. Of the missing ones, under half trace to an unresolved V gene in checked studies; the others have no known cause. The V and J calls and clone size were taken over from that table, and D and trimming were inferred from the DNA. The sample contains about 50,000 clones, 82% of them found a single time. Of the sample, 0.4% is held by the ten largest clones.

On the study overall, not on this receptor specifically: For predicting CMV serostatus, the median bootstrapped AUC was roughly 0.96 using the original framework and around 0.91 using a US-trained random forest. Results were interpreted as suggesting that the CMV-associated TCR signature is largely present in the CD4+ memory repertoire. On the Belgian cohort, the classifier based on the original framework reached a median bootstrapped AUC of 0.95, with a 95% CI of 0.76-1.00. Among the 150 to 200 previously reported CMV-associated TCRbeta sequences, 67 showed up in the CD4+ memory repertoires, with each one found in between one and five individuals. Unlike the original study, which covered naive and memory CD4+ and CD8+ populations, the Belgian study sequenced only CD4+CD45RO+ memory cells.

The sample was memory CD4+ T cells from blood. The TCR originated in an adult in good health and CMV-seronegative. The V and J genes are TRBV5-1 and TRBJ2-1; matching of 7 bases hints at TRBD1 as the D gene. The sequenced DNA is TGCGCCAGCTGGGGGCAGGGGGGTGAGCAGTTCTTC. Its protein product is CASWGQGGEQFF.